The T cell receptor beta chain under discussion was sequenced for a study of T cell repertoires in cytomegalovirus infection. TCRdb re-called the reads through MiXCR, storing one row per CDR3 protein. The sample has approximately 750,000 distinct CDR3 sequences, 35% seen once. The sequence was obtained from a human donor in good health (CMV status not recorded). Some clones in this sample may be carry-over from other donors' samples. The specimen was PBMCs.

The CDR3 DNA reads as TGTGCCAGCAGCCCGCGGGGAATCGGCAATGAAAAACTGTTTTTT. Encoded protein: CASSPRGIGNEKLFF. The chain uses TRBV7-9 and TRBJ1-4; D gene uncertain. CDR3 length: 15 residues. The germline V gene encodes CDR1 SEHNR and CDR2 FQNEAQ (reference sequence). Trimming removed 5 bases at V and 5 bases at J, with 15 bases between.